This TCR beta chain was captured in a study of monozygotic twins with inflammatory bowel disease. General study findings and limits: Researchers were unable to tell different T cell subtypes apart. Compared with healthy twins, IBD patients shared fewer clonotypes with others, especially with disease activity.

The quantity of total RNA per TCR library was about 3.5 ug. TCRdb reprocessed the 5' RACE reads; each CDR3 protein has one entry and no DNA is given. The sample table sets out more than 95,000 distinct CDR3 sequences. Germline CDR1 DFQATT, CDR2 SNEGSKA (reference sequence). This CDR3 comprises 11 residues. As for this clonotype: The antigen is unknown.

This receptor was identified in a human donor with ulcerative colitis or Crohn's disease, or a healthy co-twin of an affected twin (not recorded which). Material: blood. This chain links TRBV20-1 with TRBJ2-1. The CDR3 protein is CSASGYNEQFF.